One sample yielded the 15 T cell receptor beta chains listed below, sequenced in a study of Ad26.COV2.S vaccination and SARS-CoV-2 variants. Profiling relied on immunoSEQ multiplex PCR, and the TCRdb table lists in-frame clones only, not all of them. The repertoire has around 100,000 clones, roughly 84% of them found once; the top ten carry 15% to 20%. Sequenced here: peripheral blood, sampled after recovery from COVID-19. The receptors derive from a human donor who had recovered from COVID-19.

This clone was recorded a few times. The CDR3 DNA sequence: TGCGCCAGCAGCCCGGACACCCTTTCCTACAATGAGCAGTTCTTC. This codes for CASSPDTLSYNEQFF. The V gene is TRBV5-1, the J gene TRBJ2-1; D may be TRBD1 (5 bases). Trimming cost V 4 bases and J 1 base, with 12 bases left between them. The germline CDR1 and CDR2 sequences are SGHRS and YFSETQ. The CDR3 is 15 amino acids.

The CDR3 spells CASGVVGQGAGQPQHF. DNA for the CDR3: TGTGCCAGCGGAGTAGTAGGACAGGGGGCAGGTCAGCCCCAGCATTTT. The chain carries TRBV28 and TRBJ1-5; TRBD1 agrees at 11 bases. With V trimmed by 8 bases and J by 6 bases, 12 bases remained unmatched. CDR3 length: 16 amino acids. The germline V gene has CDR1 MDHEN and CDR2 SYDVKM.

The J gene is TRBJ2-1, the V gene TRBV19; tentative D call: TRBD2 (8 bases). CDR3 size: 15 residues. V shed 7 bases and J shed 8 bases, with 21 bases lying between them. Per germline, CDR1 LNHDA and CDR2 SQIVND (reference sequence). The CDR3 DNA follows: TGTGCCAGTAAGAAGGGGGCTAGCGGGTACCATGAGCAGTTCTTC. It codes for CASKKGASGYHEQFF.

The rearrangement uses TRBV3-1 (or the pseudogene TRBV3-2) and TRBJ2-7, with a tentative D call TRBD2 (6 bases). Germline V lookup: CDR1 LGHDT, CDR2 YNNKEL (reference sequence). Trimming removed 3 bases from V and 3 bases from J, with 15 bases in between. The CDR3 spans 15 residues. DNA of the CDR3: TGTGCCAGCAGCCAGATAAGTAGTAGCGGCTACGAGCAGTACTTC. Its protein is CASSQISSSGYEQYF.

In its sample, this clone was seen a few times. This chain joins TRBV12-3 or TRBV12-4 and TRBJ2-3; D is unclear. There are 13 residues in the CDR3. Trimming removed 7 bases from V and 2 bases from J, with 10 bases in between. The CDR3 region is CASIYRATDTQYF. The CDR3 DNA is TGTGCCAGCATCTATAGGGCCACAGATACGCAGTATTTT.

CDR3 region: CRTGNTEAFF. The CDR3 coding sequence is TGCAGGACAGGTAACACTGAAGCTTTCTTT. The chain recombines TRBV20-1 with TRBJ1-1; TRBD1 might be the D (6 bases). This CDR3 contains 10 residues. The germline CDR1 and CDR2 sequences are DFQATT and SNEGSKA (reference sequence).

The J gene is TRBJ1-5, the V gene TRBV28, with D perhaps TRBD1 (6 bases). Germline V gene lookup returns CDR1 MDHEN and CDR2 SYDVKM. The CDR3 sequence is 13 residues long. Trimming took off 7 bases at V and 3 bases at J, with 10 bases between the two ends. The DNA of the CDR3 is TGTGCCAGCAACTGGGGGCTCAATCAGCCCCAGCATTTT. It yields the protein CASNWGLNQPQHF.

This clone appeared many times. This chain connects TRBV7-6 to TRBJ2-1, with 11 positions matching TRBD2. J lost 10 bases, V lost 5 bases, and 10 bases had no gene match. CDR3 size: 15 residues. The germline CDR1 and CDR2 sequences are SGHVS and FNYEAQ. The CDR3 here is CASSLSGRGSGEQFF. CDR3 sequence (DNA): TGTGCCAGCAGCCTTAGCGGGAGGGGGTCGGGCGAGCAGTTCTTC.

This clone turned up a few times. Here the CDR3 reads CASSQEVQGMNQPQHF. DNA for the CDR3: TGCGCCAGCAGCCAAGAGGTACAGGGTATGAATCAGCCCCAGCATTTT. The chain couples TRBV4-1 to TRBJ1-5; tentative D call: TRBD1 (6 bases). The CDR3 is made up of 16 amino acids. Trimming stripped 0 bases from V and 4 bases from J, with 13 bases between. CDR1 is MGHRA, CDR2 YSYEKL, per germline.

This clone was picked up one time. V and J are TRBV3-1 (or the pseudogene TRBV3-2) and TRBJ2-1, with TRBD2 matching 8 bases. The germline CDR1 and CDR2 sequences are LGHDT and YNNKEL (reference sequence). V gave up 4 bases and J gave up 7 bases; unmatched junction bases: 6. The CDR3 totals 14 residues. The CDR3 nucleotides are TGTGCCAGCAGCCTAAGCGCTAGCGGGAATGAGCAGTTCTTC. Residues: CASSLSASGNEQFF.

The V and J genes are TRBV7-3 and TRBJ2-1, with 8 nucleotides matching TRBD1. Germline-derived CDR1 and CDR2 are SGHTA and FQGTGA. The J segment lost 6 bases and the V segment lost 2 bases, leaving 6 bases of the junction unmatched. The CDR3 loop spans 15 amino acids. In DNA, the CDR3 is TGTGCCAGCAGCTTACCGGGACAGGCCCGCAATGAGCAGTTCTTC. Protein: CASSLPGQARNEQFF.

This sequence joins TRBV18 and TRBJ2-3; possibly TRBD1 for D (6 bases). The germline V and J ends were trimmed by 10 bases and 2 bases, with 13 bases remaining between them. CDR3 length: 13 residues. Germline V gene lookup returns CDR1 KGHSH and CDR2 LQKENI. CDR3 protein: CATRRQDTDTQYF. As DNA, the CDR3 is TGTGCCACCCGCAGACAGGACACAGATACGCAGTATTTT.

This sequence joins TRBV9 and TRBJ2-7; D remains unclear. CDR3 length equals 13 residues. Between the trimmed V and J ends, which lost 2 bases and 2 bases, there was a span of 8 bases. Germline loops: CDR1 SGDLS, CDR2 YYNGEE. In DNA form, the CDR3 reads TGTGCCAGCAGCGTTTCAGCTACCTACGAGCAGTACTTC. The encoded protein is CASSVSATYEQYF. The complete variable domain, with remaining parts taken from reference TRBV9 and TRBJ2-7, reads DSGVTQTPKHLITATGQRVTLRCSPRSGDLSVYWYQQSLDQGLQFLIQYYNGEERAKGNILERFSAQQFPDLHSELNLSSLELGDSALYFCASSVSATYEQYFGPGTRLTVT.

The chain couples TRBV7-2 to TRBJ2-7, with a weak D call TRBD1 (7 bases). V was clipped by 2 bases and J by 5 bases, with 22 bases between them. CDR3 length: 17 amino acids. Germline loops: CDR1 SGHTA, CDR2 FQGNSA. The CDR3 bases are TGTGCCAGCAGCTTAACTGGGGCAGGGGGGTTCGGCCACGAGCAGTACTTC. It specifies CASSLTGAGGFGHEQYF.

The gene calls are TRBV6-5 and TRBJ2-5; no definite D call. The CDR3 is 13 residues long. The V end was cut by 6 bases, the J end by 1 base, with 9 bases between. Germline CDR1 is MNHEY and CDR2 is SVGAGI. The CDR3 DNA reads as TGTGCCAGCAGACAGAGCACCCAAGAGACCCAGTACTTC. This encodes CASRQSTQETQYF.